This TCR beta chain was profiled in a study of brain T cells in children with intractable seizures (dated by TCRdb to the early 2020s). In the study overall: Resected brain tissue from about 50 pediatric epilepsy surgery cases was initially screened for immune gene transcripts with a NanoString immunology panel. Of the roughly 12 selected surgery cases, pre-surgery blood was also sequenced for eight, so four had brain tissue only. General conclusions and limits of the study: Sequencing depth differed between pre- and post-surgery blood, so clones missing from the pre-surgery sample may reflect undersampling. Viral specificity was inferred only from CDR3 sequence similarity, and patients' HCMV serostatus was unknown.

The immunoSEQ assay was applied to genomic DNA to generate the TCR beta chain sequences. In the original analysis: CDR3 sequences that did not begin with the conserved framework cysteine at position 104 were removed manually. Clonality was calculated as one minus the normalized Shannon's Diversity Index, with values ranging from 0 (maximal diversity) to 1 (oligoclonal). To check whether a given CDR3 had different frequencies in two samples, for example brain versus blood, chi-squared comparison-of-proportions tests were used. Public clonotypes were identified by searching immuneACCESS, and similarity to known antiviral clonotypes was assessed with the VDJdb browser. What TCRdb holds here is the immuneACCESS table cut down to in-frame rearrangements. Part of the clones is not present; checked against another copy, under half of the missing clones reflect an unresolved V gene, and the others are unexplained. The V and J calls and clone size are taken from that table; D and trimming were inferred from the DNA. The sample has about 320,000 clones on record, approximately 93% of them singletons. The ten largest clonotypes hold approximately 5% of the sample.

Note on this clone: The clone's antigen remains unknown. Within one base of it there is no much larger clone, and no base qualities were kept.

From the cysteine up to the phenylalanine, the CDR3 has a length of 13 residues. The DNA shown is the 39-base CDR3, in frame from base 1. Trimming removed 5 bases from V and 4 bases from J, leaving 11 bases between the germline ends. The germline V gene sets CDR1 to MNHEY and CDR2 to SVGAGI. This specimen's time point label, interpreted: blood from clinic visit 5 months post-surgery; TSC patient then seizure free. The surgery cases with the highest brain T cell transcript signatures were chosen for TCR beta chain sequencing of brain tissue, and also of blood when blood was available. Before surgery, patients had received at least one anti-epileptic drug. TCR-sequenced patients were children with drug-resistant epilepsy due to tuberous sclerosis complex, focal cortical dysplasia, Rasmussen encephalitis or hemimegalencephaly. The Monarch genomic DNA purification kit was used to extract bulk genomic DNA from unsorted brain tissue and from whole blood.

The chain is assembled from TRBV6-5 and TRBJ1-1, and TRBD1 may be the D gene, going by 5 matching bases. The TCR originated in a boy in the first two years of life with tuberous sclerosis and intractable seizures. The sequencing used peripheral blood, collected roughly 5 months after surgery. The CDR3 region reads CASSHPGGTEAFF. The DNA sequence follows: TGTGCCAGCAGTCACCCCGGGGGCACTGAAGCTTTCTTT.